The 25 T cell receptor beta chains given below trace back to one sample, sequenced in a study of human T cells and chemical hapten exposure. Documented time point: patch test 2, 6 weeks after DPC sensitization. As for treatment: therapeutic diphenylcyclopropenone sensitization with weekly scalp DPC. TCRdb analysed the RACE reads with MiXCR anew, one entry per CDR3 protein. The data contain 80,000 to 95,000 distinct CDR3 sequences, approximately 11% of them singletons. This specimen consisted of whole blood, obtained in connection with sensitization to the hapten diphenylcyclopropenone (DPC). The receptor set was obtained from a man in his forties with alopecia areata. Some clones in this sample may be carry-over from other donors' samples.

This clonotype was seen at least ten times. The DNA for the CDR3 is TGTGCCAGCAGTTACTCCTCTTACAATGAGCAGTTCTTC. It codes for CASSYSSYNEQFF. The rearrangement links TRBV6-2 or TRBV6-3 to TRBJ2-1, with D uncertain. Trimming took off 0 bases at V and 4 bases at J, with 4 bases between the two ends. Per germline, CDR1 MNHEY and CDR2 SVGEGT. This CDR3 has 13 residues.

The table lists this clonotype with many counts. CDR3 in DNA: TGTGCCAGCAGTCGGGCAGGTCTTTTCCAAGATGGCTACACCTTC. The encoded protein is CASSRAGLFQDGYTF. The V gene is TRBV28, the J gene TRBJ1-2; D is uncertain. V lost 5 bases to trimming and J lost 6 bases, with 19 bases between them. The CDR3 has 15 amino acids. CDR1 MDHEN and CDR2 SYDVKM come from the germline V gene.

This clonotype appeared a few times. The rearrangement joins TRBV6-6 to TRBJ2-1, with TRBD1 matching over 10 bases. From germline, CDR1 is MNHNY and CDR2 SVGAGI (reference sequence). The CDR3 consists of 16 residues. V lost 4 bases and J lost 9; bases outside the gene matches: 12. The CDR3 region has the DNA TGTGCCAGCAGTTTGGAAGGACAGGGGGTGAGGGGTGAGCAGTTCTTC. Its translation is CASSLEGQGVRGEQFF.

Points on this clonotype: A read error may account for a junction end that differs from germline. The J gene is TRBJ2-2, the V gene TRBV6-5; D assignment may be TRBD1 or TRBD2 (5 bases each). CDR1 is MNHEY and CDR2 is SVGAGI in the germline V gene. The CDR3 has 16 residues. The DNA for the CDR3 is TGTGCCAGCAGTTACCCAACCGGGGCGGACACCGGAGAGCTGTTTTTT. It is translated as CASSYPTGADTGELFF.

This clonotype has only a few counts. This chain links TRBV30 with TRBJ2-5; TRBD1 matches 10 bases. The V gene's germline CDR1 is GTSNPN and CDR2 SVGIG (reference sequence). The ends lost 6 bases at V and 2 bases at J; junction bases unmatched: 9. The CDR3 runs 15 residues. The CDR3 sequence is CACLEPGQGQETQYF. Written as DNA, the CDR3 is TGTGCCTGCCTCGAACCGGGACAGGGGCAAGAGACCCAGTACTTC.

In its sample, this clonotype was seen many times. The chain is built from TRBV10-3 and TRBJ2-3; 7 nucleotides match TRBD1. V lost 3 bases to trimming and J lost 2 bases; unmatched junction nucleotides: 2. This CDR3 contains 14 residues. Germline values: CDR1 ENHRY, CDR2 SYGVKD. Written as DNA, the CDR3 is TGTGCCATCAGTGAAGGGGGCCCCACAGATACGCAGTATTTT. It specifies CAISEGGPTDTQYF.

The chain has TRBV7-2 and TRBJ2-5; TRBD2 is a possible D gene (5 bases). Germline V CDR1 and CDR2: SGHTA, FQGNSA. Trimming pared 5 bases from V and 1 base from J, leaving 17 bases between. The CDR3 consists of 16 residues. The CDR3 nucleotides are TGTGCCAGCAGCCGATCGAGGGCAAAGATCCAAGAGACCCAGTACTTC. Encoded protein: CASSRSRAKIQETQYF. The full variable domain, its missing parts supplied by reference TRBV7-2 and TRBJ2-5, is GAGVSQSPSNKVTEKGKDVELRCDPISGHTALYWYRQSLGQGLEFLIYFQGNSAPDKSGLPSDRFSAERTGGSVSTLTIQRTQQEDSAVYLCASSRSRAKIQETQYFGPGTRLLVL.

There are a few counts of this clonotype. The chain recombines TRBV3-1 with TRBJ2-3, with unresolved D. The germline gives CDR1 LGHDT, CDR2 YNNKEL (reference sequence). The ends were cut back, 1 base at V and 1 base at J, with 6 bases in the middle. The CDR3 contains 14 residues. This CDR3 is CASSQGAGTDTQYF. Written as DNA, the CDR3 is TGTGCCAGCAGCCAAGGGGCCGGCACAGATACGCAGTATTTT.

This clonotype occurred a few times. The chain recombines TRBV4-1 with TRBJ2-1; no reliable D call. Trimming took 3 bases from V and 0 from J, leaving 12 bases between them. CDR3 length: 16 amino acids. Germline V CDR1 and CDR2: MGHRA, YSYEKL. The CDR3 nucleotides read TGCGCCAGCAGCCAGGGTATCCAAAGCTCCTACAATGAGCAGTTCTTC. This encodes CASSQGIQSSYNEQFF.

This clonotype was recorded a few times. This chain joins TRBV7-2 and TRBJ1-1; D not certain. Germline V gives CDR1 SGHTA, CDR2 FQGNSA. The CDR3 extends over 13 amino acids. Trimming cost V 5 bases and J 4 bases, with 11 bases left between them. The CDR3 region is CASSELVGTEAFF. The CDR3 DNA follows: TGTGCCAGCAGCGAACTGGTTGGCACTGAAGCTTTCTTT.

V usage is TRBV7-3 and J usage is TRBJ2-3; D remains ambiguous. Trimming removed 5 bases from V and 3 bases from J, with 24 bases in between. The CDR3 is 18 amino acids. Germline CDR1 reads SGHTA; CDR2 reads FQGTGA. The CDR3 here is CASSDPSLRRNRTDTQYF. The CDR3 DNA sequence: TGTGCCAGCAGCGACCCAAGCTTAAGGCGAAATAGAACAGATACGCAGTATTTT.

The CDR3 loop reads CATSSPPLLFF. DNA for the CDR3: TGTGCCACCAGTTCCCCCCCGTTGCTGTTTTTT. The chain employs TRBV24-1 and TRBJ2-2; no reliable D call. The V gene's germline CDR1 is KGHDR and CDR2 SFDVKD. V lost 6 bases to trimming and J lost 13 bases, with 11 bases between them. There are 11 residues in the CDR3.

The chain joins TRBV18 to TRBJ1-1; no definite D call. V was pared by 5 bases and J by 2 bases, with 9 bases between. The CDR3 is 13 amino acids. Germline V gene lookup returns CDR1 KGHSH and CDR2 LQKENI. This CDR3 reads CASSATVNTEAFF. The CDR3 DNA sequence: TGTGCCAGCTCAGCTACAGTTAACACTGAAGCTTTCTTT.

This clonotype was picked up a small number of times. The chain is built from TRBV21-1 and TRBJ2-3; no DNA check was done on the table's D call, TRBD1. TRBV21-1 is reported as a pseudogene. The CDR3 has 12 amino acids. The CDR3 nucleotides read TGTACTAACTGGGGGTCCACAGATACGCAGTATTTT. Protein: CTNWGSTDTQYF.

The CDR3 here is CASRRTGVSTDTQYF. The CDR3 nucleotides are TGTGCCAGCAGACGGACGGGGGTTAGCACAGATACGCAGTATTTT. The chain carries TRBV11-2 and TRBJ2-3; possibly TRBD2 for D (6 bases). Germline loops: CDR1 SGHAT, CDR2 FQNNGV. The CDR3 consists of 15 residues. The germline V and J ends were trimmed by 6 bases and 0 bases, with 13 bases remaining between them.

This clonotype was seen a few times. This chain connects TRBV4-2 to TRBJ2-7, with 8 bases lining up with TRBD1. The CDR3 length is 12 residues. Unmatched junction bases numbered 1, after V lost 4 bases and J lost 5 bases. Per germline, CDR1 LGHNA and CDR2 YNFKEQ. CDR3 protein: CASSRGQDEQYF. In nucleotides, the CDR3 is TGTGCCAGCAGCCGGGGACAGGACGAGCAGTACTTC.

The J gene is TRBJ2-7, the V gene TRBV20-1; the match to TRBD2 covers 9 bases. The V gene end was trimmed by 2 bases and the J gene end by 2 bases; junction bases not matched to a gene: 4. CDR1 DFQATT and CDR2 SNEGSKA come from the germline V gene (reference sequence). The CDR3 spans 14 residues. CDR3 protein: CSARLAGNPYEQYF. CDR3 sequence (DNA): TGCAGTGCTAGACTAGCGGGAAACCCCTACGAGCAGTACTTC.

This chain uses TRBV25-1 with TRBJ2-1; 7 nucleotides align to TRBD2. The J segment lost 3 bases and the V segment lost 3 bases, leaving 11 bases of the junction unmatched. CDR1 and CDR2 (germline): MGHDK, SYGVNS. The CDR3 contains 17 residues. In DNA, the CDR3 is TGTGCCAGCAGTGAGACCCTCGGGGGGAGGGTCTACAATGAGCAGTTCTTC. Its translation is CASSETLGGRVYNEQFF. The full variable domain, in which reference TRBV25-1 and TRBJ2-1 provide the parts outside the CDR3, is EADIYQTPRYLVIGTGKKITLECSQTMGHDKMYWYQQDPGMELHLIHYSYGVNSTEKGDLSSESTVSRIRTEHFPLTLESARPSHTSQYLCASSETLGGRVYNEQFFGPGTRLTVL.

In its sample, this clonotype was seen a few times. V and J are TRBV18 and TRBJ1-2; 7 bases are shared with TRBD1. Germline CDR1 is KGHSH and CDR2 is LQKENI. The length of the CDR3 is 16 residues. The junction had 12 bases not matched to a gene; V was cut back by 2 bases and J by 6 bases. The CDR3 is CASSPIPTGQSDGYTF. The CDR3, as DNA: TGTGCCAGCTCACCAATACCAACGGGACAGTCGGATGGCTACACCTTC.

The chain carries TRBV11-2 and TRBJ2-5; 12 bases fit TRBD1. This CDR3 has 16 amino acids. V lost 5 bases and J lost 5; bases outside the gene matches: 9. Germline assignment: CDR1 SGHAT and CDR2 FQNNGV. CDR3 DNA sequence: TGTGCCAGCAGCCCGGGGACAGGGGGCGCCTGGGAGACCCAGTACTTC. Protein: CASSPGTGGAWETQYF.

The chain uses TRBV15 and TRBJ1-4; TRBD1 matches 7 bases. J gave up 4 bases and V 5 bases, and 7 bases lay outside the gene matches. CDR1 and CDR2 (germline): LNHNV, YYDKDF (reference sequence). CDR3 size: 15 residues. The DNA of the CDR3 is TGTGCCACCAGCGTTCGACAGGGCCATAATGAAAAACTGTTTTTT. It is translated as CATSVRQGHNEKLFF.

This clonotype came up a few times. V is TRBV5-1 and J is TRBJ1-1, with D uncertain. The CDR3 has 12 residues. Deletions cut 2 bases from V and 7 bases from J, with 9 bases between. The germline gives CDR1 SGHRS, CDR2 YFSETQ. The CDR3 DNA reads as TGCGCCAGCAGCTTAGAGAACCGTGAAGCTTTCTTT. It encodes CASSLENREAFF.

The chain links TRBV4-3 to TRBJ2-3, with D hard to call. Trimming removed 4 bases at V and 2 bases at J, with 7 bases between. Looked up from germline, CDR1 is LGHNA and CDR2 is YSLEER. This CDR3 contains 13 residues. CDR3 DNA sequence: TGCGCCAGCAGCCGTACGCCCACAGATACGCAGTATTTT. It encodes CASSRTPTDTQYF.

This clonotype was counted a few times. This chain links TRBV25-1 with TRBJ1-4; no firm D call. With 3 bases removed from V and 8 bases from J, the gap between germline ends came to 4 bases. The length of the CDR3 is 11 residues. The V gene's germline CDR1 is MGHDK and CDR2 SYGVNS. This CDR3 is CASSDTEKLFF. CDR3 DNA: TGTGCCAGCAGTGATACGGAAAAACTGTTTTTT. The entire variable domain, with the rest obtained from reference TRBV25-1 and TRBJ1-4, is as follows: EADIYQTPRYLVIGTGKKITLECSQTMGHDKMYWYQQDPGMELHLIHYSYGVNSTEKGDLSSESTVSRIRTEHFPLTLESARPSHTSQYLCASSDTEKLFFGSGTQLSVL.

This clonotype came up once. V is TRBV7-8 and J is TRBJ2-1, with D perhaps assigned TRBD1 or TRBD2 (7 bases each). The CDR3 sequence is 18 residues long. Trimming pared 1 base from V and 7 bases from J, leaving 23 bases between. Germline-derived CDR1 and CDR2 are SGHVS and FQNEAQ. The CDR3 nucleotides read TGTGCCAGCAGCTTAGAACAGGGGAGTTGGGCGGGAGTGAATGAGCAGTTCTTC. This translates into CASSLEQGSWAGVNEQFF.